This entry describes one TCR beta chain. This sample stems from a study of blood T cell repertoires in COVID-19. Looking at the study overall: COVID-19 samples collected from the United States, Italy and Spain covered acute and convalescent phases. The cDNA or gDNA used as material had been derived from T cells, B-cell-depleted T cells, or PBMCs.

Germline V lookup: CDR1 KGHSH, CDR2 LQKENI. The CDR3 contains 14 residues. V was trimmed by 2 bases and J by 3 bases, leaving 8 bases between them. Original methodology: Scientists estimated how many nucleated cells there were by amplifying reference gene primers. Sequencing was performed with immunoSEQ multiplex PCR; in TCRdb, only in-frame clones are kept and a portion is missing. V, J and clone size reflect that table, while D and trimming were determined from the DNA. This repertoire shows about 300,000 clones, more than 70% found once; its top ten account for around 6%. The chain has TRBV18 and TRBJ1-5; D is unresolved. The sequence was collected from a man younger than 35 who had recovered from COVID-19. The sample consisted of peripheral blood. CDR3 in DNA: TGTGCCAGCTCACCAGGGGAGGTCAATCAGCCCCAGCATTTT. This sequence encodes CASSPGEVNQPQHF.